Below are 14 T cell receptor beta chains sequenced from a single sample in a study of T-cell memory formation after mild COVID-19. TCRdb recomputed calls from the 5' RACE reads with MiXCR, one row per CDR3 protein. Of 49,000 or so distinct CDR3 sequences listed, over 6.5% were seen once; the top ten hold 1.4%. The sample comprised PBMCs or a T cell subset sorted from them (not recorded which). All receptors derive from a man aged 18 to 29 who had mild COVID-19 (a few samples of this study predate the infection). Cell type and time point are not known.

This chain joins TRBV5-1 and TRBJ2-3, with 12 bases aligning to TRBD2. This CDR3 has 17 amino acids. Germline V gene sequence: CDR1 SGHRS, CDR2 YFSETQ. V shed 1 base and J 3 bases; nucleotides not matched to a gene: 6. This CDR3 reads CASSLRASGGATDTQYF. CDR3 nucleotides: TGCGCCAGCAGCTTGAGGGCTAGCGGGGGGGCGACAGATACGCAGTATTTT.

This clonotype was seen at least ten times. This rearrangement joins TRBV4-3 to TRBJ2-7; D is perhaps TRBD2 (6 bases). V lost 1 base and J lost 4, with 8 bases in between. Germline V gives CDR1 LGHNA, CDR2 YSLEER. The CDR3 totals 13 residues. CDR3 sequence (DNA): TGCGCCAGCAGCCAAGCGGGGGAGTACGAGCAGTACTTC. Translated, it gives CASSQAGEYEQYF.

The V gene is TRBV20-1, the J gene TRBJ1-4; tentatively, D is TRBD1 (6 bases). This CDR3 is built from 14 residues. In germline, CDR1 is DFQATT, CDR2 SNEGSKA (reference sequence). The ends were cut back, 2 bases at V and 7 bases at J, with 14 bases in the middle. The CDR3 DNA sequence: TGCAGTGCTAGATTCCCGGGGGCGGTTGAAAAACTGTTTTTT. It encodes CSARFPGAVEKLFF.

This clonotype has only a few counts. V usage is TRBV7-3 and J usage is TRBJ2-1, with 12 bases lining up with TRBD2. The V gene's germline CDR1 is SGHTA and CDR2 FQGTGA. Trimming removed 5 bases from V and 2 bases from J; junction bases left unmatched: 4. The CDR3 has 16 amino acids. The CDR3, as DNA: TGTGCCAGCAGCCCCGCTAGCGGGGGGGCCTACAATGAGCAGTTCTTC. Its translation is CASSPASGGAYNEQFF.

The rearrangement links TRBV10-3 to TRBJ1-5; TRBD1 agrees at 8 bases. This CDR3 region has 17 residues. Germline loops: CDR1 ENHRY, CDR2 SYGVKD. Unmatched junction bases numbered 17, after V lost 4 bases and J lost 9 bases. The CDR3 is CAISVGQNGGGQGPQHF. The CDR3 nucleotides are TGTGCCATCAGTGTAGGGCAGAATGGGGGCGGACAGGGGCCCCAGCATTTT.

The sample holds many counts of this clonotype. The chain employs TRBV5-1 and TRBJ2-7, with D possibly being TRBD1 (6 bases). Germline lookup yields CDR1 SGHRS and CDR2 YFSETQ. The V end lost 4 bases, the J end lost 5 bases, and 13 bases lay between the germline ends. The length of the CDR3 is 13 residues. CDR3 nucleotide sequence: TGCGCCAGCAGCATACAGGGAACTGACGAGCAGTACTTC. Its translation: CASSIQGTDEQYF.

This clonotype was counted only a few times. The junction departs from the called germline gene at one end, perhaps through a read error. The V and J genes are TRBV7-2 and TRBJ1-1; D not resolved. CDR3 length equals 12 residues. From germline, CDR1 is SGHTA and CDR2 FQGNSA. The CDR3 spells CASSLYMGQPNF. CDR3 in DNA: TGTGCCAGCAGCTTATACATGGGCCAGCCGAACTTT.

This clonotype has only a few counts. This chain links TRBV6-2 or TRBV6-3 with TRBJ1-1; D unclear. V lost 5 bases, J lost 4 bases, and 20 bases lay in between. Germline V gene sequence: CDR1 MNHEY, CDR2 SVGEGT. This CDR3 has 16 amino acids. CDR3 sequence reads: CASSDLGTTATTEAFF. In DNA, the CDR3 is TGTGCCAGCAGTGACCTTGGTACGACCGCTACCACTGAAGCTTTCTTT.

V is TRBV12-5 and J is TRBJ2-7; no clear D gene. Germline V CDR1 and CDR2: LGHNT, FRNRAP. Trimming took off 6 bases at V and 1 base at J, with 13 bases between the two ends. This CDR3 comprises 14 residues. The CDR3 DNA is TGTGCTAGTGGCCCGGGTCACCGGTCCTACGAGCAGTACTTC. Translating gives CASGPGHRSYEQYF.

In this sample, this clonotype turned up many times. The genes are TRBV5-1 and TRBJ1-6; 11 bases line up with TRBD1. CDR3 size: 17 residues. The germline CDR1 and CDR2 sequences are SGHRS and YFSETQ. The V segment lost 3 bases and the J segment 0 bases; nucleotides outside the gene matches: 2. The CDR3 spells CASSWGTGGSYNSPLHF. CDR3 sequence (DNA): TGCGCCAGCAGCTGGGGGACAGGGGGCTCCTATAATTCACCCCTCCACTTT.

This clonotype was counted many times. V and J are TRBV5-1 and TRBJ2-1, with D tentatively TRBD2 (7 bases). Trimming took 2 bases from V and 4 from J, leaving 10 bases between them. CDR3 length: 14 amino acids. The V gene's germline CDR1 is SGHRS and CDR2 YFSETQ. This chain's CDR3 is CASSLSGTYNEQFF. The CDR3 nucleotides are TGCGCCAGCAGCTTAAGCGGGACATACAATGAGCAGTTCTTC.

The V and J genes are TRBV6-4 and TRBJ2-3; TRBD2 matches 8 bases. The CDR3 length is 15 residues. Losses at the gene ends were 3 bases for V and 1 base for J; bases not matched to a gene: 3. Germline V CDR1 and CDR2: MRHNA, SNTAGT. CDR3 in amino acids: CASSDGSGGTDTQYF. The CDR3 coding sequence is TGTGCCAGCAGTGATGGTAGCGGGGGCACAGATACGCAGTATTTT.

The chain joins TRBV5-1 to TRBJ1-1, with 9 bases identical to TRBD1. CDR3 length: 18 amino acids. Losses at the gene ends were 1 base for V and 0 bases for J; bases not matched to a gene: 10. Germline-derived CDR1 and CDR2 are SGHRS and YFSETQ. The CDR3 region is CASSLLPGQGEMNTEAFF. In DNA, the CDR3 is TGCGCCAGCAGCTTGCTTCCGGGACAGGGAGAAATGAACACTGAAGCTTTCTTT.

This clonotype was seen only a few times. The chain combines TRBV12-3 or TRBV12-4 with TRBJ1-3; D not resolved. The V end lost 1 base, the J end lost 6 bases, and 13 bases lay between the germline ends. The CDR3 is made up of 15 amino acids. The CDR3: CASSLDKVGLNTIYF. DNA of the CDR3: TGTGCCAGCAGTTTAGATAAAGTCGGTCTAAACACCATATATTTT.